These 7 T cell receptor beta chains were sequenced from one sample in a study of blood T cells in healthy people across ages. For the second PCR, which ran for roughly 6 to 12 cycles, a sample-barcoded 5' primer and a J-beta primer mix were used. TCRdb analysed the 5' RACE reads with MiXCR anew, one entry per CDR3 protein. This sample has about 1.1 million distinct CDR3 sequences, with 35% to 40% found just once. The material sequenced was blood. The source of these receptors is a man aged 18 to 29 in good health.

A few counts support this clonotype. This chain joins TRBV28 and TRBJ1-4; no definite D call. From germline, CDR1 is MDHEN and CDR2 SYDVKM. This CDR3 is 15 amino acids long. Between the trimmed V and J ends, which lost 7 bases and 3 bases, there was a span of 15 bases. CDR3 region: CASTPLWNSNEKLFF. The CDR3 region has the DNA TGTGCCAGCACCCCCCTGTGGAATTCTAATGAAAAACTGTTTTTT. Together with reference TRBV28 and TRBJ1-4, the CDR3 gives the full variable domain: DVKVTQSSRYLVKRTGEKVFLECVQDMDHENMFWYRQDPGLGLRLIYFSYDVKMKEKGDIPEGYSVSREKKERFSLILESASTNQTSMYLCASTPLWNSNEKLFFGSGTQLSVL.

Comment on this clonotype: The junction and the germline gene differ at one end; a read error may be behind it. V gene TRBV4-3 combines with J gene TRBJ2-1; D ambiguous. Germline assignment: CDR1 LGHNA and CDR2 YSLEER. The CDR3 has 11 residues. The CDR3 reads CASSLGNGQFF. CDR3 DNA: TGCGCCAGCAGCCTAGGTAATGGGCAGTTCTTC.

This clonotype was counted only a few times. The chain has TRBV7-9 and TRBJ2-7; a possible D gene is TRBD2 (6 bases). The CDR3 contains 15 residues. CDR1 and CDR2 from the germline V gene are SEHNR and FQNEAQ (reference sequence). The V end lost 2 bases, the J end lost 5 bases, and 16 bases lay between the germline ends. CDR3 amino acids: CASSLRGLARDEQYF. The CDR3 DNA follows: TGTGCCAGCAGCTTAAGGGGCCTAGCGAGGGACGAGCAGTACTTC.

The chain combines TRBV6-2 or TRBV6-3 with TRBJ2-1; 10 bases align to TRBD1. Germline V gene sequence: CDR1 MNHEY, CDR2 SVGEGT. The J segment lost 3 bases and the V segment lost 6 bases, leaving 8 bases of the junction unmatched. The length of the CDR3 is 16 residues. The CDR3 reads CASSPGGQGLYNEQFF. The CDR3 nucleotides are TGTGCCAGCAGCCCCGGGGGACAGGGGCTCTACAATGAGCAGTTCTTC.

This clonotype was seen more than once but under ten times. This CDR3 reads CASSHLFGQSYNEQFF. As DNA, the CDR3 is TGTGCCAGCAGCCATCTCTTTGGACAGTCGTACAATGAGCAGTTCTTC. The chain couples TRBV7-2 to TRBJ2-1, with a possible D match to TRBD1 (6 bases). The ends were cut back, 5 bases at V and 4 bases at J, with 18 bases in the middle. Germline V lookup: CDR1 SGHTA, CDR2 FQGNSA. The CDR3 consists of 16 residues.

CDR3 DNA: TGTGCCAGCAGCGATCGGGACTTTTATAATTCACCCCTCCACTTT. Amino acid sequence: CASSDRDFYNSPLHF. The V gene is TRBV9, the J gene TRBJ1-6; weak D call: TRBD1 (5 bases). Trimming removed 3 bases at V and 4 bases at J, with 11 bases between. The CDR3 totals 15 residues. CDR1 and CDR2 (germline): SGDLS, YYNGEE.

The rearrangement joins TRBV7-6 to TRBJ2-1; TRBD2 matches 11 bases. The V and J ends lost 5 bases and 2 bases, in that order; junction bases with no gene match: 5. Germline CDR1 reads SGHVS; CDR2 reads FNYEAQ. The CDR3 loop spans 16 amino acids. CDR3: CASSDRTSGPYNEQFF. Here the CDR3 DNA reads TGTGCCAGCAGCGACCGGACTAGCGGGCCCTACAATGAGCAGTTCTTC.